This record covers a single T cell receptor beta chain. This entry is derived from a study of OX40 agonist ivuxolimab in advanced cancers. Background on the study: In this trial design, patients received ivuxolimab intravenously at 0.01 to 10 mg/kg every 2 weeks.

J lost 4 bases, V lost 6 bases, and 9 bases had no gene match. Germline-derived CDR1 and CDR2 are MNHEY and SVGAGI. CDR3 length: 15 residues. Clones were read by immunoSEQ multiplex PCR, and TCRdb kept only the in-frame ones, dropping some. The table includes approximately 65,000 clones, roughly 82% detected once. V usage is TRBV6-5 and J usage is TRBJ2-3; the match to TRBD1 covers 8 bases. The source is an adult with an advanced solid tumor such as melanoma, head and neck, liver or kidney cancer. Sample: CD4+ or CD8+ T cells sorted from blood, taken in a trial of the OX40 agonist ivuxolimab. CDR3 protein: CASSPRQGIADTQYF. The CDR3 nucleotides read TGTGCCAGCAGCCCCAGACAGGGGATCGCAGATACGCAGTATTTT.